The clone carrying this TCR beta chain was seen repeatedly, ten times or more. Antigen specificity is unknown. The CDR3 extends over 13 amino acids. Trimming cost V 3 bases and J 3 bases, with 9 bases left between them. Germline-derived CDR1 and CDR2 are MNHEY and SVGEGT. These data belong to a study of T-cell memory formation after mild COVID-19. TCRdb itself ran the 5' RACE reads through MiXCR, one entry per CDR3 protein. The data contain about 150,000 distinct CDR3 sequences, approximately 25% of them seen just once; the ten biggest clones take up roughly 25%. Findings of the study overall: Shrinking CD4+ clones resided mostly in CM and EM, and CD8+ ones in EMRA. Nothing confirmed that second-wave clones peaking on day 37 were specific for SARS-CoV-2.

This sequence joins TRBV6-2 or TRBV6-3 and TRBJ2-7; D uncertain. This receptor was obtained from an adult woman who had mild COVID-19 (a few samples of this study predate the infection). Cell type and time point are not known. Sequenced sample: PBMCs or a T cell subset sorted from them (not recorded which). The CDR3 is CASSYKENYEQYF. In DNA form, the CDR3 reads TGTGCCAGCAGTTATAAGGAAAACTACGAGCAGTACTTC.